This T cell receptor (beta chain) was found in a study of blood T cell repertoires in COVID-19. Produced via immunoSEQ multiplex PCR; TCRdb's table is partial and in-frame only. Of about 390,000 clones listed, approximately 89% are singletons. The material sequenced was peripheral blood. The sequence was obtained from a woman aged 55-69 years with COVID-19, enrolled during active disease.

The CDR3 is CASSLQGVNTEAFF. The CDR3 region has the DNA TGTGCCAGCAGCTTACAGGGGGTGAACACTGAAGCTTTCTTT. The chain carries TRBV7-9 and TRBJ1-1, with 7 bases fitting TRBD1. In germline, CDR1 is SEHNR, CDR2 FQNEAQ (reference sequence). CDR3 length equals 14 residues. Losses at the gene ends were 2 bases for V and 0 bases for J; bases not matched to a gene: 0.